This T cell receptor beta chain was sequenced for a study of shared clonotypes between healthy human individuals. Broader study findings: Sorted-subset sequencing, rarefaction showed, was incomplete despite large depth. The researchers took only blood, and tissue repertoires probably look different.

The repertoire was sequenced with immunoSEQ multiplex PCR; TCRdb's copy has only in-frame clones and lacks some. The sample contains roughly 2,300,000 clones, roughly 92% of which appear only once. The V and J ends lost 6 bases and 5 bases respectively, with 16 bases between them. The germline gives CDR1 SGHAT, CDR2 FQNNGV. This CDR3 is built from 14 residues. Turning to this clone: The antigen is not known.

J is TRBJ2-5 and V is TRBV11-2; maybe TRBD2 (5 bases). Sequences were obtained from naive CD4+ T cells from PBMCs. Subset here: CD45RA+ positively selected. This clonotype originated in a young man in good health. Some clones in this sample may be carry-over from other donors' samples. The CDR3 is CASSISGGEETQYF. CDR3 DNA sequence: TGTGCCAGCAGTATTAGTGGTGGGGAGGAGACCCAGTACTTC. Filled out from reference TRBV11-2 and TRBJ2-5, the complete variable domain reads EAGVAQSPRYKIIEKRQSVAFWCNPISGHATLYWYQQILGQGPKLLIQFQNNGVVDDSQLPKDRFSAERLKGVDSTLKIQPAKLEDSAVYLCASSISGGEETQYFGPGTRLLVL.